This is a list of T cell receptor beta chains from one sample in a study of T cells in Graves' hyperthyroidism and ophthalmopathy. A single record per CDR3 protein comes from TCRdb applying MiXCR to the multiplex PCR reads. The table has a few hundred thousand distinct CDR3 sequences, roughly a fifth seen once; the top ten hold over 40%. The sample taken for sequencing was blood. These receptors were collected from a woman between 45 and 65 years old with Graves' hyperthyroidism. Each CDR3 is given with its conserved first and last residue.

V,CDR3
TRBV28,CASSLRDYSKGGYYEQYF
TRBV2,CASPRAGSYNEQFF
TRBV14,CASSRRQLTSDNEQFF
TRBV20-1,CSGGGDFNYGYTF
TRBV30,CAWSEGFTDTQYF
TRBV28,CASSSLSGGRQETQYF
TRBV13,CASSDVPSGGYNEQFF
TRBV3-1,CASSQGWTGGAEAFF
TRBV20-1,CSARLLAGVGGTQYF
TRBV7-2,CASSAPLRAVEKLFF
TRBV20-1,CSAPDRALGGRDEQYF
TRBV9,CASSASLAGVEDTQYF
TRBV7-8,CASSFTGDYSTYEQYF
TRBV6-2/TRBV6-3,CASRNQNQRNSPLHF
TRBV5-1,CASSHDRGTGELFF
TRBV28,CASSFLRGRAFF
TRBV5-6,CASSSPGALGMNTEAFF
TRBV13,CASSSLTSGLTDTQYF
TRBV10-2,CASSEQRDPTFAQHF
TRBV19,CASSPWTGSGEQYF
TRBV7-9,CASSFYRDTGELFF
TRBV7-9,CASSFDRPGTDTQYF
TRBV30,CAWSSVAPYNEQFF
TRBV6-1,CASSDPQGRSVYEQYF
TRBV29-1,CSVERLAGPLAKNIQYF
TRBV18,CASSPDDRGAEAFF
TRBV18,CASSSGQDYEQYF
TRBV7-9,CASSLSTGLEQFF
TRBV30,CALGQGASNSPLHF
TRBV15,CATSRGREETQYF
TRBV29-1,CSAGQRSQPQHF
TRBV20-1,CSARVTGIMNTEAFF
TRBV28,CASNRLARNTEAFF
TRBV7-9,CAAGARGTEKLFF
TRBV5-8,CASSFRTGGFDTGELFF
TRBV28,CASSLLGMYTEAFF